This T cell receptor (beta chain) was profiled in a study of shared clonotypes between healthy human individuals (dated by TCRdb to 2019 to 2021). A note on the overall study: The cohort included three men and a couple of women between 18 and 49 years of age. For each donor, CD4 naive and CD4 memory were each run on three plates, CD8 naive on two plates, and CD8 memory on one plate. To estimate repertoire size and how much clonotype sharing occurs between individuals, the study deeply sequenced the blood TCR repertoires of roughly 5 healthy adults. Libraries were prepared and TCR repertoires were sequenced by different laboratories using diverse techniques, in order to increase sequencing depth and limit assay-specific biases. Per donor, leukapheresis produced somewhere between about 0.94 and 9.5 billion PBMCs. General findings and caveats noted by the study authors: Sampling was restricted to blood, and TCR repertoires in tissue are likely to differ from TCR repertoires in blood. The genetic and exposure-history diversity represented was limited by the small number of donors. Naive subsets generally had larger estimated clonotype richness than memory subsets did. Based on pairwise subsampling, the degree of clonotype sharing among donors was expected to be affected by sequencing depth. Compared with non-shared clonotypes, the clonotypes found in all four sorted-subset donors had higher generation probabilities. Even with the large sequencing depth, rarefaction of the sorted-subset datasets indicated that sequencing was incomplete. Across a few donors, around 5.4% of naive CD4, approximately 4% of naive CD8, roughly 2.3% of memory CD4, and 0.4% to 0.45% of memory CD8 clonotypes were shared.

Using the deep immunoSEQ assay, multiplex PCR amplified TCR CDR3 regions from genomic DNA. Extracted genomic DNA from each cell subset was distributed evenly across all wells of several immunoSEQ 96-well plates, and each plate was treated as a replicate. For sorted subsets, approximately 200 ng of genomic DNA, equivalent to roughly 33,000 T cell genomes, went into each replicate PCR. Purified libraries were measured with a Qubit 3.0 fluorometer, size-checked on a Bioanalyzer 2100, and measured again with the KAPA Library Quantification kit. A separate single-read 150-cycle Illumina NextSeq 550 flow cell was used to sequence each immunoSEQ 96-well plate. The study's own analysis went as follows. Because only junctional sequences without quality scores were contained in the immunoSEQ output, filtering matching that applied to full-length reads could not be performed. Sequences were annotated with PyIR, a Python wrapper for IgBLAST v1.9, and V/J genes and CDR3 were assigned using IMGT germline references. Reads were removed for weak V/J assignments (E-value above 1e-6), missing CDR3, stop codons, out-of-frame junctions, or ambiguous translated residues. V3J clonotypes were defined as sequences sharing the same inferred V gene, J gene, and CDR3 amino acid sequence. Percentage overlap between repertoires was calculated by dividing the number of shared unique clonotypes by the size of the smaller repertoire. Richness of each repertoire was evaluated using RTK rarefaction, the Chao1 estimator, and Recon v2.1 estimates of unobserved clonotypes. For all TCRbeta clonotypes obtained by the gDNA method from a handful of donors, generation probabilities were computed with OLGA. TCRdb obtained this table from immuneACCESS and retained in-frame rearrangements with V and J assigned. These tables miss some clones; where compared with another copy, unresolved V genes account for less than half of the shortfall, and the remainder is unexplained. V, J and clone size are those of that table, while D and trimming were read from the DNA. The sample data list around 600,000 clones, and about 97% of these were observed just once. The top ten clonotypes cover 0.045% to 0.07% of the sample.

Healthy HIV-negative adults with no recently reported acute infections or vaccinations were included as donors. Only Caucasian adults living in Nashville, Tennessee, USA were represented among the donors. CD4+ T cells were enriched through magnetic negative selection, after which naive cells were positively selected on CD45RA and the remaining negative fraction served as the memory subset. After blood collection by leukapheresis, PBMCs were isolated using Ficoll-Histopaque density gradient centrifugation and then cryopreserved in the vapor phase of liquid nitrogen. Analytical flow cytometry was used to check the purity and quantity of every magnetically sorted T cell population. Each sorted fraction had its genomic DNA isolated and then quantified by UV absorbance on a Nanodrop 2000c. As regards this clone: There is no known antigen for this receptor. Base-call qualities are not available, and no considerably larger clone is one nucleotide away.

The cysteine opens and the phenylalanine closes a CDR3 of 12 amino acids. The entry retains the CDR3 DNA only, 36 bases that are in frame from base 1. Based on the germline V gene (reference sequence), the CDR1 and CDR2 sequences are MNHNY and SVGAGI. The trim is 9 bases for V and 14 bases for J, with a gap of 17 bases between the germline ends. Sample: naive CD4+ T cells sorted from blood. What this sample's cell subset or site label stands for: CD45RA+ positively selected. The origin of this receptor is a woman in her 30s in good health. The chain joins TRBV6-6 to TRBJ1-6, with TRBD1 tentatively as D gene (5 bases match). At the DNA level, the sequence is TGTGCCAGTTCGGACGTCCTAGGGGCCCTCCACTTT. Its protein product is CASSDVLGALHF.